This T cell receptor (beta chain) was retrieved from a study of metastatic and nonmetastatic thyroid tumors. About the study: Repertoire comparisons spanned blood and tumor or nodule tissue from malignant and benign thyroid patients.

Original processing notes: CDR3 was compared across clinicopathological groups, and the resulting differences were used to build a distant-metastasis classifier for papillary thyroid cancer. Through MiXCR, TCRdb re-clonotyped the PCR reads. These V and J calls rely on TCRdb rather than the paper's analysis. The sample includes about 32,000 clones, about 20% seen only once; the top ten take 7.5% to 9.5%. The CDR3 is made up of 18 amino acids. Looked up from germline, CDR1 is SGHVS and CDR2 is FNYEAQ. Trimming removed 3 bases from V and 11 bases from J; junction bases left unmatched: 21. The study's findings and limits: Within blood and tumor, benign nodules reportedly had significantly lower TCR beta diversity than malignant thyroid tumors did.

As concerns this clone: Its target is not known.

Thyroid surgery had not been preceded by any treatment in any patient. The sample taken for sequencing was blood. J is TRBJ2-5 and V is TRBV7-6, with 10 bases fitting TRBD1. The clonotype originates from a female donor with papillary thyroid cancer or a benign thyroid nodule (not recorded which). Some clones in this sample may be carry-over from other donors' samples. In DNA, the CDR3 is TGTGCCAGCAGCTTTGGCTCGGGACAGGGGCCGAGCCAACTGACACAGTACTTC. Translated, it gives CASSFGSGQGPSQLTQYF.